This is a list of T cell receptor beta chains from one sample in a study of T cell responses to AZD1222 COVID-19 vaccine. TCRdb's copy holds only in-frame clones and misses some; the assay was immunoSEQ multiplex PCR. The sample yields roughly 120,000 clones, around 82% seen once. The sequencing used peripheral blood, collected on day 0 of AZD1222 vaccination. The receptor set was obtained from an adult in good health. The CDR3 runs from the conserved cysteine through the conserved F or W. D genes are given only for firm matches. Size is stated for part of the rows, as once, few or many counts, or as a class when the clone is expanded.

j_gene,d_gene,v_gene,abundance,CDR3aa,CDR3nt
TRBJ1-2,.,TRBV28,.,CASRVQGLGYGYTF,TGTGCCAGCAGAGTTCAGGGGTTGGGCTATGGCTACACCTTC
TRBJ2-3,.,TRBV5-6,few,CASSRGDTQYF,TGTGCCAGCAGCCGGGGGGATACGCAGTATTTT
TRBJ1-5,.,TRBV27,few,CASSRRENQPQHF,TGTGCCAGCAGCCGAAGGGAGAATCAGCCCCAGCATTTT
TRBJ1-1,.,TRBV14,.,CASRPEEGQNTEAFF,TGTGCCAGCAGACCAGAGGAGGGCCAGAACACTGAAGCTTTCTTT
TRBJ2-2,TRBD2,TRBV4-3,.,CASSQDLGREGTGELFF,TGCGCCAGCAGCCAAGATCTTGGCAGGGAGGGCACCGGGGAGCTGTTTTTT
TRBJ2-1,.,TRBV7-2,.,CASSPYRGGLFF,TGTGCCAGCAGCCCCTACAGGGGAGGGCTGTTCTTC
TRBJ2-1,TRBD2,TRBV27,.,CASSLLAVPYNEQFF,TGTGCCAGCAGTTTACTAGCGGTACCTTACAATGAGCAGTTCTTC
TRBJ2-5,.,TRBV7-2,.,CASSLASGKSQETQYF,TGTGCCAGCAGCTTAGCTAGTGGCAAAAGCCAAGAGACCCAGTACTTC
TRBJ2-5,.,TRBV1,.,CTSSQDLAWETQYF,TGCACCAGCAGCCAAGATCTAGCTTGGGAGACCCAGTACTTC
TRBJ2-7,TRBD1,TRBV6-5,once,CASSQPTGDEQYF,TGTGCCAGCAGTCAACCCACAGGGGACGAGCAGTACTTC
TRBJ1-5,.,TRBV28,.,CASTPGPVETQHF,TGTGCCAGCACCCCAGGGCCGGTTGAGACCCAGCATTTT
TRBJ1-5,TRBD1,TRBV7-8,.,CASSPDRVRTQPQHF,TGTGCCAGCAGCCCGGACAGGGTGAGGACTCAGCCCCAGCATTTT
TRBJ2-1,.,TRBV6-2/TRBV6-3,.,CASSYGFLLGDEQFF,TGTGCCAGCAGTTACGGGTTTTTGTTAGGGGATGAGCAGTTCTTC
TRBJ2-7,.,TRBV5-4,medium-sized,CASSQGLTEEQYF,TGTGCCAGCAGCCAGGGACTGACAGAAGAGCAGTACTTC
TRBJ1-1,.,TRBV27,once,CASSPHGGVTEAFF,TGTGCCAGCAGTCCCCACGGGGGGGTAACTGAAGCTTTCTTT
TRBJ1-2,.,TRBV6-2/TRBV6-3,once,CASSSRGGTYYGYTF,TGTGCCAGCAGTTCCCGAGGGGGAACATACTATGGCTACACCTTC
TRBJ1-5,.,TRBV4-1,.,CASSQVQLRGSNQPQHF,TGCGCCAGCAGCCAAGTCCAACTTAGGGGTAGCAATCAGCCCCAGCATTTT
TRBJ2-2,TRBD2,TRBV7-8,.,CASSLVVASGATGELFF,TGTGCCAGCAGCTTAGTGGTCGCTAGCGGGGCCACCGGGGAGCTGTTTTTT
TRBJ2-7,TRBD1,TRBV18,.,CASSPKSPGQVYEQYF,TGTGCCAGCTCACCAAAGAGCCCGGGACAGGTCTACGAGCAGTACTTC
TRBJ2-2,.,TRBV7-8,.,CASSLGRSAGTGELFF,TGTGCCAGCAGCTTAGGCAGGTCCGCGGGCACCGGGGAGCTGTTTTTT
TRBJ1-2,.,TRBV6-5,.,CASYESGRSYYGYTF,TGTGCCAGTTACGAATCGGGACGCAGTTACTATGGCTACACCTTC
TRBJ1-2,TRBD1,TRBV28,.,CASSPPGTGLGYTF,TGTGCCAGCAGCCCCCCTGGGACAGGGTTAGGCTACACCTTC
TRBJ2-5,TRBD2,TRBV15,.,CATSYGGTAKNQETQYF,TGTGCCACCAGCTACGGGGGGACTGCCAAAAACCAAGAGACCCAGTACTTC
TRBJ1-6,.,TRBV7-8,once,CASSLNTYNSPLHF,TGTGCCAGCAGCTTAAATACGTATAATTCACCCCTCCACTTT
TRBJ1-2,TRBD1,TRBV6-5,once,CASRRSRDSNGYTF,TGTGCCAGCAGGAGAAGCCGGGACAGTAATGGCTACACCTTC
TRBJ1-2,TRBD1,TRBV7-3,few,CASSPRSGQGTDGYTF,TGTGCCAGCAGCCCGCGGTCGGGACAGGGGACTGATGGCTACACCTTC
TRBJ2-7,TRBD2,TRBV6-5,.,CASSLAGGPDEQYF,TGTGCCAGCAGTCTAGCGGGGGGCCCCGACGAGCAGTACTTC
TRBJ2-3,.,TRBV27,few,CASSLNRDTQYF,TGTGCCAGCAGTCTAAACAGAGATACGCAGTATTTT
TRBJ1-5,.,TRBV29-1,.,CSVQAGYDQPQHF,TGCAGCGTTCAAGCAGGGTACGATCAGCCCCAGCATTTT
TRBJ1-5,.,TRBV2,.,CASSEKENQPQHF,TGTGCCAGCAGTGAAAAAGAGAATCAGCCCCAGCATTTT
TRBJ2-3,TRBD2,TRBV9,.,CASSVRGTSWADTQYF,TGTGCCAGCAGCGTAAGAGGGACTAGCTGGGCAGATACGCAGTATTTT
TRBJ1-1,.,TRBV10-3,.,CAISEGGLEGNTEAFF,TGTGCCATCAGTGAGGGGGGCCTCGAAGGGAACACTGAAGCTTTCTTT
TRBJ2-3,TRBD2,TRBV2,.,CASSEVGGRKDTQYF,TGTGCCAGCAGTGAAGTAGGCGGGAGGAAAGATACGCAGTATTTT
TRBJ2-5,TRBD1,TRBV7-9,.,CASSPLGTASQETQYF,TGTGCCAGCAGCCCTCTCGGGACAGCGTCCCAAGAGACCCAGTACTTC
TRBJ1-5,.,TRBV12-3/TRBV12-4,.,CASSLRRLGPQHF,TGTGCCAGCAGTTTGAGGCGGCTGGGGCCCCAGCATTTT
TRBJ2-2,TRBD1,TRBV7-9,.,CASSDRDRGRTGELFF,TGTGCCAGCAGCGACCGGGACAGGGGGCGAACCGGGGAGCTGTTTTTT
TRBJ2-1,TRBD1,TRBV27,.,CASRPGQIPYNEQFF,TGTGCCAGCAGACCGGGACAGATCCCCTACAATGAGCAGTTCTTC